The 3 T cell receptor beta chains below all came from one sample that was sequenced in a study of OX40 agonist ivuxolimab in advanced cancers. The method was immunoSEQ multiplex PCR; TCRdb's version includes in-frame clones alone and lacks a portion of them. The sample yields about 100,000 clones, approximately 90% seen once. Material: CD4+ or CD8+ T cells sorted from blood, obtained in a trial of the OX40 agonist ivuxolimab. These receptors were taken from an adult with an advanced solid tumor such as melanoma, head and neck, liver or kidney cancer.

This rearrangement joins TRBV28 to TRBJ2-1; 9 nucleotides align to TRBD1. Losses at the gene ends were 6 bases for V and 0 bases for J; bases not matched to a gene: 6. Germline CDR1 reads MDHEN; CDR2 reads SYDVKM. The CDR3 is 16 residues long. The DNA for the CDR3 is TGTGCCAGCAGCCACAGGGGGCGAGGCTCCTACAATGAGCAGTTCTTC. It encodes CASSHRGRGSYNEQFF.

The CDR3 sequence is CASSFSSRYGYTF. CDR3 DNA sequence: TGTGCCAGCAGTTTTTCCAGCCGCTATGGCTACACCTTC. J is TRBJ1-2 and V is TRBV28; D is unresolved. This CDR3 has 13 amino acids. Trimming cost V 3 bases and J 4 bases, with 9 bases left between them. The germline CDR1 and CDR2 sequences are MDHEN and SYDVKM.

CDR3 DNA: TGTGCCAGCAGCCCCGGACAGACAGATACGCAGTATTTT. This codes for CASSPGQTDTQYF. The J gene is TRBJ2-3, the V gene TRBV11-1, with D perhaps matching TRBD1 (6 bases). Germline V CDR1 and CDR2: SGHAT, FQDESV (reference sequence). This CDR3 contains 13 residues. V lost 5 bases and J 3 bases, leaving 9 bases between the germline ends.